Listed here is a single TCR beta chain. No antigen is known for it. Base qualities are not provided; no much larger clone lies one nucleotide away. The data were obtained in a study of vaccination and CD4 T cells after COVID-19 (dated by TCRdb to 2022 to 2024). About the full investigation: Convalescent patients had a positive SARS-CoV-2 result on nasal swab PCR, and of these patients, nine had mild disease and one had severe disease. The convalescent cohort comprised six males and four females, including two Hispanic individuals, seven Caucasians, two Asians and one multiracial person. Participants received two doses of either the Pfizer-BioNTech BNT162b2 vaccine (n=8) or the Moderna mRNA-1273 vaccine (n=2). Post-COVID blood samples were collected from convalescent patients a median of around 100 days after diagnosis, with a range of about 35 to 180 days. The time from the second vaccine dose to post-vaccine blood sampling had a median of 72 days and ranged from roughly 13 to 241 days. The cultures were stimulated with overlapping spike peptide pools from SARS-CoV-2 and from the common cold coronaviruses HCoV-NL63, HCoV-OC43 and HCoV-229E. Control cultures used a CEFX viral epitope pool as positive control, an HIV-1 Nef peptide pool as negative control, or no peptide. In around nine COVID-19 convalescent patients and a handful of infection-naive healthy vaccine recipients, the spike-specific CD4+ TCR repertoire before mRNA vaccination was compared with the repertoire after mRNA vaccination. What the work shows at the level of the full study, not this receptor alone: Among convalescent patients, a median about 87% of the SARS-CoV-2-reactive clones seen after vaccination appeared only after vaccination, which suggests priming specific to the vaccine. The median count of SARS-CoV-2-reactive clonotypes went up from approximately 20 after infection to roughly 38 after vaccination, although the change was not significant. Of the vaccine-specific clones found in convalescent patients, nearly all (304 of 307) were mono-reactive for SARS-CoV-2 spike instead of being cross-reactive with common cold coronaviruses. Only a relatively small number of convalescent patients were included in the study, and early timepoints following natural infection were not analyzed.

As encoded in the germline V gene (reference sequence), CDR1 is DFQATT while CDR2 is SNEGSKA. The CDR3 measures 13 amino acids from cysteine to phenylalanine. Left in the record is the CDR3 DNA by itself, 39 bases read in frame from the first base. V sheds 3 bases and J sheds 4 bases, leaving 12 bases between their ends. Sample treatment or condition, as interpreted from the label and publication: approximately nine-day PBMC culture with coronavirus spike peptide pools or control peptides (ViraFEST assay). The study used the ViraFEST assay, which expanded antigen-specific T cells with peptide pools and then identified expanded clonotypes by TCR sequencing. Positive SARS-CoV-2 PCR tests in the convalescent patients dated from March to December 2020, before Alpha, Beta and Delta variants emerged in the United States. Each well held around 2 million PBMCs cultured with roughly 10 ug/ml peptide pools in IMDM containing around 5% human AB serum and 7.5 to 10 IU/ml IL-2. Half of the culture medium was replaced with fresh IL-2-containing medium on days 3 and 7. After 10 days of culture, CD4+ T cells were isolated by negative selection using the EasySep CD4+ T cell isolation kit. Ficoll-Paque Plus gradient centrifugation was used to isolate PBMCs from whole blood, and the isolated PBMCs were then either used fresh or cryopreserved at -140C. In general, triplicate wells were set up for every culture condition.

Libraries came from PCR. DNA from cultured CD4+ T cells was subjected to TCR sequencing with the Oncomine TCR Beta short-read assay at the Johns Hopkins FTIC core. The QIAamp micro DNA kit was used to extract genomic DNA from the cultured CD4+ T cells. Oncomine TCR Beta libraries made from cultured CD4+ T cells were pooled using unique dual indexes and sequenced on an Illumina iSeq 100. The study's own analysis went as follows. Non-productive sequences were filtered out, and CDR3s that did not start with C, did not end with F or W, or were shorter than 7 amino acids were discarded. Antigen-specific clonotypes were identified using the MANAFEST web application through comparison of peptide-stimulated wells with reference and other culture wells. Positive clones required FDR below 0.05, an odds ratio above 5, and productive frequency above 0.1% in at least two of three replicate wells. Cross-reactive clonotypes were defined as significantly expanded in both SARS-CoV-2 spike wells and at least one common cold coronavirus spike condition. Levenshtein distances (stringdist) and unrooted phylogenetic trees (ape) in R version 3.6.1 were used to assess CDR3 homology. TCRdb reran the public reads through fastp at Q25 and MiXCR, keeping productive beta chains. Each record represents a unique CDR3 protein, reported with the most common genes and DNA among its rows. It is TCRdb's table, rather than the study itself, that gives the V and J calls and clone size. The sample table shows 13,000 or so distinct CDR3 sequences, and about two thirds are seen once. The ten largest clones take up around 12% of the sample.

The material sequenced was CD4+ T cells from blood, cultured in vitro. The sequence joins TRBV20-1 to TRBJ1-2; TRBD1 is possibly the D segment (6 matching bases). This receptor was identified in a human donor who had recovered from COVID-19. The DNA sequence is as follows: TGCAGTGCTAGTCTCGTCAGGGGCTATGGCTACACCTTC. It translates as CSASLVRGYGYTF.